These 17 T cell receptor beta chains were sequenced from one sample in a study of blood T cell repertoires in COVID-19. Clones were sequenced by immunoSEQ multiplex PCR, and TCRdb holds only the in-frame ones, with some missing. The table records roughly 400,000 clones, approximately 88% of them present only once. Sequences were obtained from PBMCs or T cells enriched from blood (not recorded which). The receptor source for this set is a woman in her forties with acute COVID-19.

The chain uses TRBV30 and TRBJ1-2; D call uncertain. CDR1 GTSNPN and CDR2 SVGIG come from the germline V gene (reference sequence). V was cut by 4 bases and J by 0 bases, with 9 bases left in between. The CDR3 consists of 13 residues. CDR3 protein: CAWTLGTNYGYTF. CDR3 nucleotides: TGTGCCTGGACTCTGGGCACTAACTATGGCTACACCTTC.

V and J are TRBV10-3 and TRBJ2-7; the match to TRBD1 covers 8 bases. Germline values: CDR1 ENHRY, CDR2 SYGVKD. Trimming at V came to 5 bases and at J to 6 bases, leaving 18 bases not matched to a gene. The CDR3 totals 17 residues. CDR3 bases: TGTGCCATCAGTTTCCCTAATTCGACAGGGGTAGTCGGCGAGCAGTACTTC. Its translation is CAISFPNSTGVVGEQYF.

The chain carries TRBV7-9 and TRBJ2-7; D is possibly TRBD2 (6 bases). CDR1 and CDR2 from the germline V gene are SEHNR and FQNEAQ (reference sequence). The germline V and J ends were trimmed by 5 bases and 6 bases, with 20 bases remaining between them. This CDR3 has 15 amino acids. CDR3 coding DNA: TGTGCCAGCAGCCGTACGGGCGGGGCCTGGGGCGAGCAGTACTTC. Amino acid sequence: CASSRTGGAWGEQYF.

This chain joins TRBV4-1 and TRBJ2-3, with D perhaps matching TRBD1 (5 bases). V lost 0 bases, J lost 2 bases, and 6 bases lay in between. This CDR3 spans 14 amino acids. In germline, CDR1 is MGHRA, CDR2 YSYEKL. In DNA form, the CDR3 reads TGCGCCAGCAGCCAAGACAGGGCCACAGATACGCAGTATTTT. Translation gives CASSQDRATDTQYF.

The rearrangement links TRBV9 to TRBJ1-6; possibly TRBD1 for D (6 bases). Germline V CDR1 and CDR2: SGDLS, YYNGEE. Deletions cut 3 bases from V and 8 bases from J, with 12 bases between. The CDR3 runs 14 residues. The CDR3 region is CASSGSPGDSPLHF. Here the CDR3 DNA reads TGTGCCAGCAGCGGGAGCCCAGGGGATTCACCCCTCCACTTT. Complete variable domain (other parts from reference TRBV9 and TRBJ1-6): DSGVTQTPKHLITATGQRVTLRCSPRSGDLSVYWYQQSLDQGLQFLIQYYNGEERAKGNILERFSAQQFPDLHSELNLSSLELGDSALYFCASSGSPGDSPLHFGNGTRLTVT.

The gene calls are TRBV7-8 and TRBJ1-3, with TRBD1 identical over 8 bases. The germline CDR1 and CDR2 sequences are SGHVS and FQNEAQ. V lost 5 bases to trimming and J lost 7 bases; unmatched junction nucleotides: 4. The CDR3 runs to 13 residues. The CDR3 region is CASSEDRVNTIYF. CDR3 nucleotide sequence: TGTGCCAGCAGCGAGGACAGGGTGAACACCATATATTTT.

As DNA, the CDR3 is TGTGCCAGCAGCTTAGGCCGGGATTTGAACGAGCAGTACTTC. The encoded protein is CASSLGRDLNEQYF. The rearrangement links TRBV7-9 to TRBJ2-7, with a weak D call TRBD2 (5 bases). The CDR3 spans 14 residues. V was shortened by 1 base and J by 5 bases, with 12 bases between the two germline ends. Germline V gives CDR1 SEHNR, CDR2 FQNEAQ (reference sequence).

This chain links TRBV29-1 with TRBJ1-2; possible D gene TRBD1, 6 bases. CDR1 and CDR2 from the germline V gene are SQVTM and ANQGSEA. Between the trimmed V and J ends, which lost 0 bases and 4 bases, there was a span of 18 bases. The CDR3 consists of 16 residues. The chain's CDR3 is CSVEDLGGGYSYGYTF. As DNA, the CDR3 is TGCAGCGTTGAAGATCTGGGAGGGGGTTACAGCTATGGCTACACCTTC.

The CDR3 loop is CASSEFGAWSSGNTIYF. CDR3 in DNA: TGTGCCAGCAGTGAATTTGGGGCGTGGAGCTCTGGAAACACCATATATTTT. This chain uses TRBV25-1 with TRBJ1-3, with TRBD1 as a possible D gene (5 bases). Germline CDR1 reads MGHDK; CDR2 reads SYGVNS. V dropped 1 base and J dropped 0 bases, with 13 bases sitting between them. CDR3 length: 17 residues.

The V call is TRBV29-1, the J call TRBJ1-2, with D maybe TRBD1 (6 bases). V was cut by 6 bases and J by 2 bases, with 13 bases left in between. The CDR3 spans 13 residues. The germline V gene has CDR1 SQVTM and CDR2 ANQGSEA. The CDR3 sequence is CSVSGQSNYGYTF. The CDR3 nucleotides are TGCAGCGTCTCGGGACAATCCAACTATGGCTACACCTTC.

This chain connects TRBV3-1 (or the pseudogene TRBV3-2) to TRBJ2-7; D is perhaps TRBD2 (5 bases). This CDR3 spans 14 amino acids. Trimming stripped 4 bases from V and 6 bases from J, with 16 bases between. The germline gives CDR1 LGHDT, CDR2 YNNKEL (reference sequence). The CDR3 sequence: CASSRTGSTSEQYF. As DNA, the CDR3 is TGTGCCAGCAGCCGAACGGGATCGACGAGCGAGCAGTACTTC.

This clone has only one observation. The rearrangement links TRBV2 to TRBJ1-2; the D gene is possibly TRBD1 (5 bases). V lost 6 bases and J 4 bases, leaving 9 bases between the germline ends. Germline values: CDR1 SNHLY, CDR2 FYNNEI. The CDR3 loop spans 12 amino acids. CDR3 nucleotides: TGTGCCAGCAGGGACGACAGCTATGGCTACACCTTC. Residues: CASRDDSYGYTF.

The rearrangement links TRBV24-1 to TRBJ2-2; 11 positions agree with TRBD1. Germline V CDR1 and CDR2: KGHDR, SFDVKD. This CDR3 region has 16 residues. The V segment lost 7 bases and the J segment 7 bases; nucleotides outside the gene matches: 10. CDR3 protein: CATSAPGQGEDGELFF. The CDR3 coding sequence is TGTGCCACCAGCGCTCCGGGACAGGGGGAGGACGGGGAGCTGTTTTTT.

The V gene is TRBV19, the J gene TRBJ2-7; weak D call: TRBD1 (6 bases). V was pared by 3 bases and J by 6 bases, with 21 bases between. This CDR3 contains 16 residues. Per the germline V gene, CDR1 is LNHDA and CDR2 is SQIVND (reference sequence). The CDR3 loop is CASSILYQGRPFEQYF. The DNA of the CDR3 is TGTGCCAGTAGTATCTTGTATCAGGGGCGCCCTTTCGAGCAGTACTTC.

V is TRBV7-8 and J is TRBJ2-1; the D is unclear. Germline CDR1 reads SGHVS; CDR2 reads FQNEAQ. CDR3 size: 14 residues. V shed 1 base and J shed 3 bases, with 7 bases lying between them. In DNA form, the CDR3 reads TGTGCCAGCAGCTTAGAGGCGGACTACAATGAGCAGTTCTTC. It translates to CASSLEADYNEQFF.

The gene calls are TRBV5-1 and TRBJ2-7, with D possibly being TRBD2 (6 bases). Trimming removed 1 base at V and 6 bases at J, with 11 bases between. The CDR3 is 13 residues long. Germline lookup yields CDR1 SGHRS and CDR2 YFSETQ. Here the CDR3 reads CASSLTSGVEQYF. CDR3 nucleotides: TGCGCCAGCAGCTTGACTTCGGGAGTCGAGCAGTACTTC.

The CDR3 reads CASSPSGGEQYF. The CDR3 DNA reads TGTGCCAGTAGTCCCTCGGGGGGCGAGCAGTACTTC. The gene calls are TRBV19 and TRBJ2-7; 7 bases match TRBD2. Germline CDR1 LNHDA, CDR2 SQIVND (reference sequence). Trimming cost V 5 bases and J 6 bases; bases outside gene matches: 4. The length of the CDR3 is 12 residues.